The 6 T cell receptor beta chains given below trace back to one sample, sequenced in a study of cytomegalovirus exposure and HLA in healthy donors. The PCR contained 60 Vbeta and 13 Jbeta primers. The repertoire was sequenced with immunoSEQ multiplex PCR; TCRdb's copy has only in-frame clones and lacks some. The table shows 95,000 to 100,000 clones, with under 80% occurring only once. Sequencing was carried out using PBMCs. These receptors were obtained from a human donor in good health.

The genes are TRBV18 and TRBJ2-5, with 11 bases identical to TRBD1. The end of the DNA aligns better with TRBJ2-7, so the J call may be wrong. CDR3 length equals 14 residues. Germline V CDR1 and CDR2: KGHSH, LQKENI. The CDR3 spells CASSPGTGGYEQYF. DNA for the CDR3: TGTGCCAGCTCACCAGGGACAGGGGGTTACGAGCAGTACTTC.

The table lists this clone with a few counts. V gene TRBV2 combines with J gene TRBJ1-5; 9 nucleotides line up with TRBD1. The CDR3 has 14 amino acids. Trimming cost V 6 bases and J 6 bases; bases outside gene matches: 6. Germline V gives CDR1 SNHLY, CDR2 FYNNEI. CDR3 DNA sequence: TGTGCCAGCAGACCCGACAGGGGGGCTCAGCCCCAGCATTTT. As protein: CASRPDRGAQPQHF.

This chain uses TRBV7-9 with TRBJ2-7; D uncertain. Looked up from germline, CDR1 is SEHNR and CDR2 is FQNEAQ (reference sequence). V shed 5 bases and J shed 5 bases, with 13 bases lying between them. This CDR3 has 13 amino acids. The chain's CDR3 is CASSPPDIDEQYF. In DNA, the CDR3 is TGTGCCAGCAGCCCCCCAGACATTGACGAGCAGTACTTC.

The chain is built from TRBV30 and TRBJ2-7; TRBD1 might be the D (5 bases). The length of the CDR3 is 11 residues. The V and J ends lost 2 bases and 4 bases respectively, with 6 bases between them. Looked up from germline, CDR1 is GTSNPN and CDR2 is SVGIG (reference sequence). Written as DNA, the CDR3 is TGTGCCTGGAGTCAGGGTTACGAGCAGTACTTC. This translates into CAWSQGYEQYF.

The chain employs TRBV5-4 and TRBJ2-2; 8 nucleotides agree with TRBD2. CDR1 and CDR2 from the germline V gene are SGHNT and YYREEE (reference sequence). The CDR3 contains 18 residues. V trimming: 0 bases; J trimming: 5 bases; junction bases outside the gene matches: 12. CDR3 sequence: CASSLVAGGVLGTGELFF. The DNA for the CDR3 is TGTGCCAGCAGCTTGGTCGCGGGGGGCGTTCTCGGTACCGGGGAGCTGTTTTTT.

This chain uses TRBV7-7 with TRBJ2-7; a possible D gene is TRBD1 (7 bases). The germline CDR1 and CDR2 sequences are SSHAT and FNYEAQ (reference sequence). The CDR3 loop spans 16 amino acids. Trimming cost V 5 bases and J 4 bases, with 21 bases left between them. CDR3 residues: CASSPSRGTAVYEQYF. CDR3 in DNA: TGTGCCAGCAGCCCTAGTCGCGGGACAGCAGTTTACGAGCAGTACTTC.